Sequencing of this T cell receptor beta chain was carried out in a study of shared clonotypes between healthy human individuals. Points from the study as a whole: The expectation was that sequencing depth would affect clonotype sharing among donors.

Note on this clone: The antigen is not known.

Some clones are missing from TCRdb's copy, which holds only in-frame ones; the method was immunoSEQ multiplex PCR. The sample shows nearly 1,000,000 clones, about three quarters of them seen only once. Sequencing input: memory CD4+ T cells sorted from blood. Subset given: CD45RA-negative fraction. The clonotype originates from a man aged 18 to 30 in good health.

This chain's CDR3 is CASSPASGGGNQPQHF. The CDR3 nucleotides are TGCGCCAGCAGCCCCGCGTCAGGGGGCGGAAATCAGCCCCAGCATTTT. This rearrangement joins TRBV4-1 to TRBJ1-5, with 8 bases matching TRBD1. CDR1 is MGHRA, CDR2 YSYEKL, per germline. CDR3 length: 16 amino acids. J lost 4 bases, V lost 4 bases, and 9 bases had no gene match.